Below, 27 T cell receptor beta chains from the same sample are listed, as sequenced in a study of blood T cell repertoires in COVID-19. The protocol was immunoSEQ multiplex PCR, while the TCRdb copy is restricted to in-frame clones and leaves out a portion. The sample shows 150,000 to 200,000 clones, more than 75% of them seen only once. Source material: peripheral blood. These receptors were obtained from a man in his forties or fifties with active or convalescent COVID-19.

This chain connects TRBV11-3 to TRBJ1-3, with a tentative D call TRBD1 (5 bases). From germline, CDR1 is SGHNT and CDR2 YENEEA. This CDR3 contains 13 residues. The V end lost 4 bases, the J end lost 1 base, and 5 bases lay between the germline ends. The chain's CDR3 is CASSWTSGNTIYF. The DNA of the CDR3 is TGTGCCAGCAGCTGGACATCTGGAAACACCATATATTTT.

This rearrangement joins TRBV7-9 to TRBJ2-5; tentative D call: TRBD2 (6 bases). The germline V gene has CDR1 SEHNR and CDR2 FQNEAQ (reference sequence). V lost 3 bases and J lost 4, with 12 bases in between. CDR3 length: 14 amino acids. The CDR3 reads CASSFVGGRETQYF. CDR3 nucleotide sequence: TGTGCCAGCAGCTTCGTGGGAGGACGAGAGACCCAGTACTTC.

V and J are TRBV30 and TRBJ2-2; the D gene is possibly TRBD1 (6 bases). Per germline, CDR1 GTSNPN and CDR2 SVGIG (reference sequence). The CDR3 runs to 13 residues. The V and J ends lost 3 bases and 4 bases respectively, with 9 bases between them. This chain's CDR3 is CAWRGRGTGELFF. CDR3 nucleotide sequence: TGTGCCTGGAGGGGCAGGGGCACCGGGGAGCTGTTTTTT.

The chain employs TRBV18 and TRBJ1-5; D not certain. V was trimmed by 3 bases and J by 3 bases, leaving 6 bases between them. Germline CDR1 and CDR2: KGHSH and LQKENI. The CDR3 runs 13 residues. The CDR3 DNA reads TGTGCCAGCTCACCTTTACTCAATCAGCCCCAGCATTTT. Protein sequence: CASSPLLNQPQHF.

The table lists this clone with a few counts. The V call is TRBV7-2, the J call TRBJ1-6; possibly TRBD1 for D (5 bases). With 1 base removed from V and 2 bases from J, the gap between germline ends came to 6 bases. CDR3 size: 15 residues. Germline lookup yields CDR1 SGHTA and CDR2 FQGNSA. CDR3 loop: CASSLDRPYNSPLHF. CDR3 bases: TGTGCCAGCAGCTTAGACAGGCCCTATAATTCACCCCTCCACTTT.

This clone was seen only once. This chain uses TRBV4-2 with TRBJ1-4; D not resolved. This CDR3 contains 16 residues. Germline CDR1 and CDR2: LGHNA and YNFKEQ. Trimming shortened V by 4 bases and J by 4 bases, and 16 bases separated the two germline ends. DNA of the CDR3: TGTGCCAGCAGCCCCCCCCTTGGGCAGTTTAATGAAAAACTGTTTTTT. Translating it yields CASSPPLGQFNEKLFF.

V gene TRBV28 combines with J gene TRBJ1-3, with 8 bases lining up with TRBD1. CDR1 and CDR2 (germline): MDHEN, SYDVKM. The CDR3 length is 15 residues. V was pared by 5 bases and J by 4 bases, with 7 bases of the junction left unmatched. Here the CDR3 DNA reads TGTGCCAGCAGTGGACAGGGCGGGGTCGGAAACACCATATATTTT. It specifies CASSGQGGVGNTIYF.

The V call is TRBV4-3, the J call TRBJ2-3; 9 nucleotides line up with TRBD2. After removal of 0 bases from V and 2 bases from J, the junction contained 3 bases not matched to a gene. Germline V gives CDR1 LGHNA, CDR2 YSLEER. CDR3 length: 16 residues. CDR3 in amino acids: CASSQDASGVTDTQYF. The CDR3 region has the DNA TGCGCCAGCAGCCAAGATGCTAGCGGGGTCACAGATACGCAGTATTTT.

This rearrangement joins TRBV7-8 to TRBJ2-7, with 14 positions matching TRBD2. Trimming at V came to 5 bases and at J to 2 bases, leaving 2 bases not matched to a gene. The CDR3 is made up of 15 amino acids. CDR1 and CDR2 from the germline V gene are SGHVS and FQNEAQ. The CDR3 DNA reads TGTGCCAGCAGCCTGGGACTAGCGGGGGCCTACGAGCAGTACTTC. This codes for CASSLGLAGAYEQYF.

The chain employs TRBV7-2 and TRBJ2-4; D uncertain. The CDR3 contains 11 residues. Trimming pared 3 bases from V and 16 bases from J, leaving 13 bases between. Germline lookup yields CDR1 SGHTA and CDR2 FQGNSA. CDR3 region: CASSFVRVAYF. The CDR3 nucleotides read TGTGCCAGCAGCTTCGTCCGGGTCGCTTACTTC.

The CDR3 here is CASSLLTSGGADEQFF. The CDR3 DNA is TGTGCCAGCAGCTTATTGACTAGCGGGGGGGCGGATGAGCAGTTCTTC. The chain employs TRBV7-3 and TRBJ2-1; TRBD2 matches 14 bases. The germline V gene encodes CDR1 SGHTA and CDR2 FQGTGA. The CDR3 consists of 16 residues. With 2 bases clipped from V and 8 bases from J, the junction kept 5 bases outside the gene matches. The full variable domain, rest sourced from reference TRBV7-3 and TRBJ2-1, is GAGVSQTPSNKVTEKGKYVELRCDPISGHTALYWYRQSLGQGPEFLIYFQGTGAADDSGLPNDRFFAVRPEGSVSTLKIQRTERGDSAVYLCASSLLTSGGADEQFFGPGTRLTVL.

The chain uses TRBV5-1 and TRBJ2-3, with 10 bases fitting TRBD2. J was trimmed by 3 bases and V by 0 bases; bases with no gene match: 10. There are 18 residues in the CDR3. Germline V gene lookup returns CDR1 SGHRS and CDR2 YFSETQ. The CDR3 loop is CASSLARTSGEITDTQYF. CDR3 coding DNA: TGCGCCAGCAGCTTGGCCAGGACTAGCGGAGAGATAACAGATACGCAGTATTTT.

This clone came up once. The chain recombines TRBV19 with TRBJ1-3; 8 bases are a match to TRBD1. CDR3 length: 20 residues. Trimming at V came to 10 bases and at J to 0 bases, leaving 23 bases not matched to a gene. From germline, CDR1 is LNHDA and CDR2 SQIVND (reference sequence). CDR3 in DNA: TGTGCCACTTCCATTAAGGGACAGGCGGTAAAGTTTGGCTCTGGAAACACCATATATTTT. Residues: CATSIKGQAVKFGSGNTIYF.

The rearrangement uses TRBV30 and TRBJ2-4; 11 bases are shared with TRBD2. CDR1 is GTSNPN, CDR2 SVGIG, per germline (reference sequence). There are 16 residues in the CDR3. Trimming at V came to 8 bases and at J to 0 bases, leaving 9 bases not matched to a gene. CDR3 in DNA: TGTGCCCGGACTAGCGGGTTTGAGCTAGCCAAAAACATTCAGTACTTC. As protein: CARTSGFELAKNIQYF.

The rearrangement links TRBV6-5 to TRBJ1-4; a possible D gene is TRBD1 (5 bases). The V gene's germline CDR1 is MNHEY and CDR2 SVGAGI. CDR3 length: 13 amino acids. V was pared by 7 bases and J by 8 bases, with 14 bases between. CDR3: CASMGRVREKLFF. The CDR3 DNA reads TGTGCCAGCATGGGCAGGGTTCGAGAAAAACTGTTTTTT.

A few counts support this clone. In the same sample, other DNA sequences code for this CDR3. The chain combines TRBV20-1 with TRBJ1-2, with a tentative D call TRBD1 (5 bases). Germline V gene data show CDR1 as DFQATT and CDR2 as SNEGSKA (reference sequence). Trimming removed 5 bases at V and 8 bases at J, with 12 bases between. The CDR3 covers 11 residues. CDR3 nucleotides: TGCAGTGCTGCCCATCAGGGAGGCTACACCTTC. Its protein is CSAAHQGGYTF.

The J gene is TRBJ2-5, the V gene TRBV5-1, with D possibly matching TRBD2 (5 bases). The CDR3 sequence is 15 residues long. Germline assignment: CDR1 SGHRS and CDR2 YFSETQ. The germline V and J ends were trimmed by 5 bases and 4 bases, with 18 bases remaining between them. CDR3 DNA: TGCGCCAGCAGTCCGGGATCCTCGGCGGTAGAGACCCAGTACTTC. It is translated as CASSPGSSAVETQYF.

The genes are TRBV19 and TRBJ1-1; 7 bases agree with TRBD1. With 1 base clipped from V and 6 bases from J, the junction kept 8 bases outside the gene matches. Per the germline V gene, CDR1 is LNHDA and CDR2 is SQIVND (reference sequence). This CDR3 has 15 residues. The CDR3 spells CASSIVTGRGSEAFF. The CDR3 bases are TGTGCCAGTAGTATAGTGACAGGGAGAGGGTCTGAAGCTTTCTTT.

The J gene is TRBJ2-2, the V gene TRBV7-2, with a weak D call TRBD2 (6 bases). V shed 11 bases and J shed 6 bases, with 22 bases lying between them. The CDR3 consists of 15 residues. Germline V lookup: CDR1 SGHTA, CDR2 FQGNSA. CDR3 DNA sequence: TGTGCCTCACGAGGAGGGACGGGGACTCCCGGGGAGCTGTTTTTT. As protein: CASRGGTGTPGELFF.

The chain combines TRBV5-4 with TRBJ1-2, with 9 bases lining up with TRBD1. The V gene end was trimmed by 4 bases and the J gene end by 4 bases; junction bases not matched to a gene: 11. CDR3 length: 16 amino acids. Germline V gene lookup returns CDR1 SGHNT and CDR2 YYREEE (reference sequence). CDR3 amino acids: CASSPPGQGYSYGYTF. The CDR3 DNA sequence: TGTGCCAGCAGCCCTCCGGGACAGGGCTACAGCTATGGCTACACCTTC.

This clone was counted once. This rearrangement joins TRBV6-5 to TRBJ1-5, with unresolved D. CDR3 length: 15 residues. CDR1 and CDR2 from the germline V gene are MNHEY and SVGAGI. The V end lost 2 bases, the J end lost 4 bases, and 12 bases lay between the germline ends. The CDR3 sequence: CASSYGPPENQPQHF. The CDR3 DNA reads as TGTGCCAGCAGTTACGGGCCGCCGGAAAATCAGCCCCAGCATTTT.

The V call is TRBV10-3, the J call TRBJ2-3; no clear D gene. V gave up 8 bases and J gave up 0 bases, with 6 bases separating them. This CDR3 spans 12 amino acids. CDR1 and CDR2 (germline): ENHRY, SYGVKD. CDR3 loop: CAIAASTDTQYF. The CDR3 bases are TGTGCCATCGCGGCTAGCACAGATACGCAGTATTTT.

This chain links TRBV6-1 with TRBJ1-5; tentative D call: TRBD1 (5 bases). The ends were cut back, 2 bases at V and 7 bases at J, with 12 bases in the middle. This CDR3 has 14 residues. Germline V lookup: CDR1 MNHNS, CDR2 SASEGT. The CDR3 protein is CASSEQGTRQPQHF. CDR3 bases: TGTGCCAGCAGTGAACAGGGTACTCGACAGCCCCAGCATTTT.

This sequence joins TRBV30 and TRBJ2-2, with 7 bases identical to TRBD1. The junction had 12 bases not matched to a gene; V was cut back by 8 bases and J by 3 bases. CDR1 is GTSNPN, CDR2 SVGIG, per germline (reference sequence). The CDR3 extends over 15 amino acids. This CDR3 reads CAGNRGLLDTGELFF. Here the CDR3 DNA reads TGTGCCGGGAACAGGGGTTTATTAGACACCGGGGAGCTGTTTTTT.

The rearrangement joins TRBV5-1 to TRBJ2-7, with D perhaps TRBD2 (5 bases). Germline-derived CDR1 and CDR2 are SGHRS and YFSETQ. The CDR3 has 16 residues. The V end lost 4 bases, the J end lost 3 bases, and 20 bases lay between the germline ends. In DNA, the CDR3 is TGCGCCAGCAGCCCGAAACGGACCGCGGGCCACTACGAGCAGTACTTC. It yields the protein CASSPKRTAGHYEQYF.

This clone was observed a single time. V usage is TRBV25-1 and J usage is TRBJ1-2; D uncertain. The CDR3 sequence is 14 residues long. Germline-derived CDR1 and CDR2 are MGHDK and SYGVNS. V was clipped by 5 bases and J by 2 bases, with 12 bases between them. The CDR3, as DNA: TGTGCCAGCAGTACCCAGACACAGAACTATGGCTACACCTTC. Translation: CASSTQTQNYGYTF.

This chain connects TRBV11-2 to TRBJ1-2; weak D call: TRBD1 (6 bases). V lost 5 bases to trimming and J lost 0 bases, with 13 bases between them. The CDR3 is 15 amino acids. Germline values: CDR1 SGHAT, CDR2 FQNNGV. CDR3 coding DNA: TGTGCCAGCAGCCCAGGACAGTTTACTAACTATGGCTACACCTTC. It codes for CASSPGQFTNYGYTF.